The present T cell receptor (beta chain) was sequenced within a study of shared clonotypes between healthy human individuals (TCRdb year 2020). Regarding the complete study: The cohort comprised a couple of women and a few men aged 18 to 49 years. To estimate repertoire size and how much clonotype sharing occurs between individuals, the study deeply sequenced the blood TCR repertoires of five healthy adults. To increase sequencing depth and limit assay-specific biases, TCR repertoire library preparation and sequencing were carried out by different laboratories using diverse techniques. Between about 0.85 and 10 billion PBMCs per donor were obtained by leukapheresis. Findings and caveats that apply to the study as a whole: The small number of donors limited the genetic and exposure-history diversity represented. Sampling was limited to blood, and TCR repertoires in tissue likely differ from TCR repertoires in blood. Pairwise subsampling indicated that sequencing depth was expected to affect the degree of clonotype sharing among donors.

TCR CDR3 regions were amplified from genomic DNA by multiplex PCR using the deep immunoSEQ assay. Extracted genomic DNA from each cell subset was spread evenly across all wells of several immunoSEQ 96-well plates, with each plate serving as a replicate. For unsorted PBMC, roughly 0.3 ug genomic DNA, equal to approximately 30,000 T cell genomes, was loaded into each replicate PCR. Unsorted PBMC genomic DNA was sequenced across ten immunoSEQ deep assay plates. Purified libraries were quantified with a Qubit 3.0 fluorometer, sized on a Bioanalyzer 2100, and re-quantified with the KAPA Library Quantification kit. Each immunoSEQ 96-well plate was sequenced on its own single-read 150-cycle Illumina NextSeq 550 flow cell. Under the source paper's analysis protocol: Because the immunoSEQ output included only junctional sequences and no quality scores, the filtering could not be the same as the filtering used for full-length reads. Sequences were annotated with PyIR, a Python wrapper for IgBLAST v1.9, and V/J genes and CDR3 were assigned using IMGT germline references. Any read was removed if the V/J assignment was weak (E-value above 1e-6), the CDR3 was missing, or the read contained stop codons, out-of-frame junctions, or ambiguous translated residues. A V3J clonotype was defined by an identical inferred V gene, J gene, and CDR3 amino acid sequence. Percentage overlap between repertoires was computed as shared unique clonotypes divided by the size of the smaller repertoire. Richness of each repertoire was evaluated using RTK rarefaction, the Chao1 estimator, and Recon v2.1 estimates of unobserved clonotypes. The immuneACCESS repertoire file appears here via TCRdb, limited to in-frame rearrangements. These files lack a portion of the clones; in checked studies, under half of the deficit traces to unresolved V genes, and the cause of the others is not known. The V and J calls and clone size were taken over from that table, and D and trimming were inferred from the DNA. Here the sample has 450,000 to 500,000 clones; about 72% occur a single time. Of the sample, approximately 12% falls within the top ten clones.

Donors were healthy HIV-negative adults with no recently reported acute infections or vaccinations. Every donor was a Caucasian adult residing in Nashville, Tennessee, USA. For unsorted samples, 90 million or so PBMCs were counted, and genomic DNA was extracted using the QIAamp DNA Blood Mini kit. Blood was obtained by leukapheresis, after which PBMCs were separated by Ficoll-Histopaque density gradient centrifugation and cryopreserved in liquid nitrogen vapor phase. CDR1 and CDR2, per the germline V gene, are SNHLY and FYNNEI. The CDR3 measures 16 amino acids from cysteine to phenylalanine. Only the CDR3 DNA is retained, 48 bases long and in frame from the first base. V is shortened by 6 bases, J by 6 bases, and the region joining them spans 23 bases. As concerns this clone: Its recognized antigen is unknown. The record has no base qualities; no much larger clone is one base away.

The origin of this receptor is a woman in her 40s in good health. Some clones in this sample may be carry-over from other donors' samples. The sequenced sample consisted of PBMCs. The rearrangement combines TRBV2 with TRBJ1-1; the D gene is possibly TRBD1, with 6 bases matching. This receptor has the CDR3 CASRDGGRGVGSEAFF. The DNA sequence reads TGTGCCAGCAGGGATGGGGGGCGCGGCGTTGGTTCTGAAGCTTTCTTT.